The 5 T cell receptor beta chains reported below all come from one sample, sequenced in a study of CD8+ T cells in alopecia areata. RNA extraction and reverse transcription yielded cDNA as sequencing template. Using immunoSEQ multiplex PCR, the repertoire was profiled, and TCRdb retains in-frame clones only, with some absent. The data show fewer than 250,000 clones, with 50% to 65% seen just once and 0.45% held by the top ten. Material: CD4+ T cells sorted from blood, obtained at week 0. These receptors came from a human donor with alopecia areata.

In DNA form, the CDR3 reads TGCAGCGTTGATGGCCGCAGCTCCTACGAGCAGTACTTC. As protein: CSVDGRSSYEQYF. The chain recombines TRBV29-1 with TRBJ2-7; no clear D gene. Germline V gene data show CDR1 as SQVTM and CDR2 as ANQGSEA. The ends were cut back, 3 bases at V and 0 bases at J, with 9 bases in the middle. This CDR3 region has 13 residues.

V usage is TRBV7-3 and J usage is TRBJ2-7; the match to TRBD1 covers 8 bases. The CDR3 totals 15 residues. Trimming took 5 bases from V and 3 from J; bases not matched to a gene: 9. The germline gives CDR1 SGHTA, CDR2 FQGTGA. The CDR3 loop reads CASSQRRTGNYEQYF. The CDR3, as DNA: TGTGCCAGCAGCCAAAGGAGGACAGGGAACTACGAGCAGTACTTC.

The V and J genes are TRBV5-4 and TRBJ1-2, with D perhaps TRBD1 (6 bases). V was trimmed by 0 bases and J by 4 bases, leaving 10 bases between them. The germline V gene has CDR1 SGHNT and CDR2 YYREEE (reference sequence). This CDR3 comprises 14 residues. The CDR3 nucleotides are TGTGCCAGCAGCTTGGCAGGGGCGACCTATGGCTACACCTTC. It yields the protein CASSLAGATYGYTF.

The chain is built from TRBV4-1 and TRBJ1-4; TRBD1 matches at 7 bases. Losses at the gene ends were 6 bases for V and 7 bases for J; bases not matched to a gene: 5. The CDR3 covers 13 residues. Germline assignment: CDR1 MGHRA and CDR2 YSYEKL. DNA of the CDR3: TGCGCCAGCAGGCAGACAGGGCGTGAAAAACTGTTTTTT. This codes for CASRQTGREKLFF.

The V call is TRBV27, the J call TRBJ1-2; 8 nucleotides align to TRBD1. Trimming cost V 4 bases and J 8 bases; bases outside gene matches: 9. Germline assignment: CDR1 MNHEY and CDR2 SMNVEV (reference sequence). The CDR3 runs to 14 residues. The chain's CDR3 is CASSSRTGIGGYTF. For the CDR3, the DNA is TGTGCCAGCAGTTCCCGGACAGGGATTGGCGGCTACACCTTC.